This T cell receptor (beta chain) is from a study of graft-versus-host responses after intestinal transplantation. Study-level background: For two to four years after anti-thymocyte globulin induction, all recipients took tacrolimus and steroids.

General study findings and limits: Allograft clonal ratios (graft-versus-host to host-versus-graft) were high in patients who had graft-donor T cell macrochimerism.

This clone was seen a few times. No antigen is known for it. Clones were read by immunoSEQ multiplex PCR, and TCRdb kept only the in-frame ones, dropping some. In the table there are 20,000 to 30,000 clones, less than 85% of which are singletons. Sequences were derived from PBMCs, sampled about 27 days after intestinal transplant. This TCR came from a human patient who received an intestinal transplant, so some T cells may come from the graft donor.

CDR3 in DNA: TGTGCCAGCAGCTTGGACGGCTCCTACGAGCAGTACTTC. It translates to CASSLDGSYEQYF. The J gene is TRBJ2-7, the V gene TRBV5-4; D is unresolved. Germline V CDR1 and CDR2: SGHNT, YYREEE (reference sequence). CDR3 length equals 13 residues. Trimming pared 0 bases from V and 0 bases from J, leaving 4 bases between. Supplemented by reference TRBV5-4 and TRBJ2-7, the full variable domain reads ETGVTQSPTHLIKTRGQQVTLRCSSQSGHNTVSWYQQALGQGPQFIFQYYREEENGRGNFPPRFSGLQFPNYSSELNVNALELDDSALYLCASSLDGSYEQYFGPGTRLTVT.